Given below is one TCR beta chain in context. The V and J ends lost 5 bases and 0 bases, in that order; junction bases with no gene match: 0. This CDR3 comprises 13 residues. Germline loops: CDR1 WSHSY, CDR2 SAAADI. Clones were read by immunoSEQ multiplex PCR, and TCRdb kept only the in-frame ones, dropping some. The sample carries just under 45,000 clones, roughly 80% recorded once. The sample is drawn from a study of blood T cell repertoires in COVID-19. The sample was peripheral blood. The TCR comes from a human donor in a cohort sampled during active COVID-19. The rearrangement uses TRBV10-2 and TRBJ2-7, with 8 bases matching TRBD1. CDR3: CASSQGASYEQYV. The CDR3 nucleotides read TGCGCCAGCAGTCAGGGGGCCTCCTACGAGCAGTACGTC.